The clone carrying this T cell receptor beta chain came up a few times. The sample comes from a study of T-cell memory formation after mild COVID-19. Germline CDR1 reads MNHEY; CDR2 reads SVGEGT. The J segment lost 6 bases and the V segment lost 6 bases, leaving 9 bases of the junction unmatched. The CDR3 covers 14 residues. TCRdb fed the 5' RACE reads into MiXCR, producing one record per CDR3 protein. The sample includes about 430,000 distinct CDR3 sequences, roughly 26% of them seen just once. Input material: PBMCs or a T cell subset sorted from them (not recorded which). V is TRBV6-2 or TRBV6-3 and J is TRBJ2-7; 9 nucleotides align to TRBD2. The receptor's source is an adult woman who had mild COVID-19 (a few samples of this study predate the infection). Cell type and time point are not known. CDR3 coding DNA: TGTGCCAGCAGGACGGGACTAGCTGTGGCCGAGCAGTACTTC. This sequence encodes CASRTGLAVAEQYF.